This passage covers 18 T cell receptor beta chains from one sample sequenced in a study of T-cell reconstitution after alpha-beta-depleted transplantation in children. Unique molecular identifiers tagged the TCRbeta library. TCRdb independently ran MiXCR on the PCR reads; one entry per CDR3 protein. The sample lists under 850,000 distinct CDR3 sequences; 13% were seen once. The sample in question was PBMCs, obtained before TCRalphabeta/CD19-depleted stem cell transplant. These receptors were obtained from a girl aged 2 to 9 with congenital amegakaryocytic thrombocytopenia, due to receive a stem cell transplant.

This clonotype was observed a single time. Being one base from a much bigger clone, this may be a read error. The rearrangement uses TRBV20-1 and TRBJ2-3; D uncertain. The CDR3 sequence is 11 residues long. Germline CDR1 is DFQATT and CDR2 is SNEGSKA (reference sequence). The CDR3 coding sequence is TGCAAAGTGGATGGCACAGATGCGCAGTATTTT. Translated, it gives CKVDGTDAQYF.

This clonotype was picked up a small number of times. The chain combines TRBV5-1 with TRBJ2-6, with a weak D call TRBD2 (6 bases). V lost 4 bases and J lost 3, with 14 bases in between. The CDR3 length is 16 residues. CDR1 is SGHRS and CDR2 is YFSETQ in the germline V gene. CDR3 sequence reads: CASSTSAGSGANVLTF. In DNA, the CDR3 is TGCGCCAGCAGCACAAGTGCGGGAAGTGGGGCCAACGTCCTGACTTTC.

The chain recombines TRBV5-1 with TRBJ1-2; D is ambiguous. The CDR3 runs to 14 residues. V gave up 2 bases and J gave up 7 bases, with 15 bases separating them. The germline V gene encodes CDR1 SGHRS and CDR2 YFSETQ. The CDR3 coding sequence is TGCGCCAGCAGCTTTAATGCGGTAATGGGTGGCTACACCTTC. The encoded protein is CASSFNAVMGGYTF.

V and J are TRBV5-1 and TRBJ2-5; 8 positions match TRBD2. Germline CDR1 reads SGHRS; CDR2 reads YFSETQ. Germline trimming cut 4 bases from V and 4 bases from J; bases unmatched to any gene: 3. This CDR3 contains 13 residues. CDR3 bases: TGCGCCAGCAGCGTCGGACTAGCAGAGACCCAGTACTTC. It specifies CASSVGLAETQYF.

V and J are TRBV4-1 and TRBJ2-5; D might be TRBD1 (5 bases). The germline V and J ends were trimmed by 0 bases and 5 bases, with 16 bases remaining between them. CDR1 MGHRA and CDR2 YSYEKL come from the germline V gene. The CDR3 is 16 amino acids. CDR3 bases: TGCGCCAGCAGCCAAGAAAGGCTGGCAGGGCCGGAGACCCAGTACTTC. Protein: CASSQERLAGPETQYF.

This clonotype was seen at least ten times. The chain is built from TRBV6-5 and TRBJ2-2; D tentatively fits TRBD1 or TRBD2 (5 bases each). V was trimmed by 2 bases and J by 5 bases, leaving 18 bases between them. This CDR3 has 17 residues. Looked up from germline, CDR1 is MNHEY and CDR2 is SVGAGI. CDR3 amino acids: CASSYQLPNWGTGELFF. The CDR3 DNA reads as TGTGCCAGCAGTTACCAATTACCGAACTGGGGGACCGGGGAGCTGTTTTTT.

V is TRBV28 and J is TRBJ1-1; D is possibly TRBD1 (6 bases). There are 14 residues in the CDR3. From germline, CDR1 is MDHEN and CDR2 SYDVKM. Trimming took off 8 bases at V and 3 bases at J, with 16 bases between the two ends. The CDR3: CASHGTPAHTEAFF. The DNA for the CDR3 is TGTGCCAGCCATGGGACACCGGCTCACACTGAAGCTTTCTTT.

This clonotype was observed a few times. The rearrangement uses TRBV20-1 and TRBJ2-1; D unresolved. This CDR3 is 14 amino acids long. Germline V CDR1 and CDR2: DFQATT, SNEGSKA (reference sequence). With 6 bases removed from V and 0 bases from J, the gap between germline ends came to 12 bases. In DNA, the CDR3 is TGCAGTGCCAGGCTACCGAGCTCCTACAATGAGCAGTTCTTC. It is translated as CSARLPSSYNEQFF.

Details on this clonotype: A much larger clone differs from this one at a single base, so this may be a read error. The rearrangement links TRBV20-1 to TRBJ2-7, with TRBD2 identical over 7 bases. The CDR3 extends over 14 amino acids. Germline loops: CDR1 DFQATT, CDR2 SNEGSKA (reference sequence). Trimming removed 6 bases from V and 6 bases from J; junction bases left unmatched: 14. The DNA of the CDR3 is TGCAGTGCCAACCCTCTAGCGGTCAATTGCGAGCAGTACTTC. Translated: CSANPLAVNCEQYF.

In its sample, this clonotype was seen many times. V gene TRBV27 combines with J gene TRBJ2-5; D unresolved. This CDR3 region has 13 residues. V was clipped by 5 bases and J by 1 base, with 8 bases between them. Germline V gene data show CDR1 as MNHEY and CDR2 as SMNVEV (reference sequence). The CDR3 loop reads CASSKRAQETQYF. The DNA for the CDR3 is TGTGCCAGCAGTAAGCGTGCCCAAGAGACCCAGTACTTC.

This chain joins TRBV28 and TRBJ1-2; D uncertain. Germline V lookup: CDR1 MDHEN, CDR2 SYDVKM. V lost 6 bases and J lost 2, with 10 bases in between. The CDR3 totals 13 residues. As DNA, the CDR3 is TGTGCCAGCAGACCCTCTCGCAACTATGGCTACACCTTC. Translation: CASRPSRNYGYTF.

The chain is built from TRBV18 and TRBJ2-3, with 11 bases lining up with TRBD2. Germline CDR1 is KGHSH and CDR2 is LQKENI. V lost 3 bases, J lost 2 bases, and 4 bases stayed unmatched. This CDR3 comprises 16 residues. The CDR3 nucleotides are TGTGCCAGCTCACCCGGGACTAGCGGAGTCACAGATACGCAGTATTTT. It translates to CASSPGTSGVTDTQYF. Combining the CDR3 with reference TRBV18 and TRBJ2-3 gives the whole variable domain NAGVMQNPRHLVRRRGQEARLRCSPMKGHSHVYWYRQLPEEGLKFMVYLQKENIIDESGMPKERFSAEFPKEGPSILRIQQVVRGDSAAYFCASSPGTSGVTDTQYFGPGTRLTVL.

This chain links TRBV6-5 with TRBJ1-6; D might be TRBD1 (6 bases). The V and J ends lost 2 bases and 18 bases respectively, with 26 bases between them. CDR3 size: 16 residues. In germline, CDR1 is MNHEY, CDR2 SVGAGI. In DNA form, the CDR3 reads TGTGCCAGCAGTTACCGAACGGACAGAAACTTTGGGGCCCCCCACTTT. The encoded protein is CASSYRTDRNFGAPHF.

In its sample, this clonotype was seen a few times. CDR3 region: CASSLEFSSYNEQFF. DNA of the CDR3: TGTGCCAGCAGCTTAGAGTTTAGCTCCTACAATGAGCAGTTCTTC. The chain employs TRBV7-2 and TRBJ2-1, with D unresolved. Trimming left V 1 base short and J 0 bases short, with 7 bases between. Germline CDR1 SGHTA, CDR2 FQGNSA. This CDR3 has 15 residues.

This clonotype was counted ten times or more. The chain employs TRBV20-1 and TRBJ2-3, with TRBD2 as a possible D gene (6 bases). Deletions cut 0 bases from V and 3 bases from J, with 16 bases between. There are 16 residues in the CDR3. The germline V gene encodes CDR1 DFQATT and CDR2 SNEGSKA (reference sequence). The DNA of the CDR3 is TGCAGTGCTAGAGATCTGTGGGGAGGCAGAACAGATACGCAGTATTTT. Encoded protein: CSARDLWGGRTDTQYF.

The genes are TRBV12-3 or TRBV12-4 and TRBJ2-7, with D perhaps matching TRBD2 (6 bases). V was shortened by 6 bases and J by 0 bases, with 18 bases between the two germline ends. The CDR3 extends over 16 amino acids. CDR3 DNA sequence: TGTGCCAGCAGCGATACGGGACTCTCGGTCTCCTACGAGCAGTACTTC. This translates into CASSDTGLSVSYEQYF.

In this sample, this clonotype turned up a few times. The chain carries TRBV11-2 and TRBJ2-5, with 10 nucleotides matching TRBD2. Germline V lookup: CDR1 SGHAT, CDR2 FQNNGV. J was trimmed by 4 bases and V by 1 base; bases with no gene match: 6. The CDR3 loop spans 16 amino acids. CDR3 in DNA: TGTGCCAGCAGCTTAGGAGGTAGCGGGAGGACAGAGACCCAGTACTTC. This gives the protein CASSLGGSGRTETQYF.

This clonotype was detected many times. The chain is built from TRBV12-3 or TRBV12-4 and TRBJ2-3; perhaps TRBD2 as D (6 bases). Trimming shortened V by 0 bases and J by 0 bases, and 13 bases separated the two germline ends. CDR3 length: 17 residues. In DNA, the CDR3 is TGTGCCAGCAGTTTAGCAATTCGGGACTGGAGCACAGATACGCAGTATTTT. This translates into CASSLAIRDWSTDTQYF.